This TCR beta chain came from a study of post-analysis software for immune sequencing data. The TCR beta cDNA libraries contained unique molecular identifiers. Out of roughly 0.95 to 10 million T cells, some 500,000 cDNA molecules were generated. From the PCR reads, TCRdb called clonotypes with MiXCR, one entry per CDR3 protein. The sample contains roughly 670,000 distinct CDR3 sequences, approximately 60% of which appear only once. Germline V gene lookup returns CDR1 SGHAT and CDR2 FQNNGV. CDR3 size: 14 residues. The V and J ends lost 3 bases and 8 bases respectively, with 14 bases between them. To note about this clonotype: Antigen unknown.

General observations from the study: Controls showed significantly higher normalized Chao1 diversity than did multiple sclerosis patients. Strong co-clustering by F measure linked samples that shared a preparation batch. With TRBV5-6, TRBV5-1 and TRBV20-1 included, 4 or 5 TRBV segments were more frequent in patients than in controls.

Sequencing was carried out using blood. This TCR derives from a girl aged 2-10 years with multiple sclerosis. The chain carries TRBV11-2 and TRBJ2-1, with D unclear. CDR3 region: CASSFPLKVHEQFF. For the CDR3, the DNA is TGTGCCAGCAGCTTCCCTCTTAAGGTACATGAGCAGTTCTTC.